A selection of T cell receptor beta chains follows, all from one sample in a study of tumor-infiltrating lymphocytes in primary liver carcinoma. One entry per CDR3 protein results from TCRdb running MiXCR on the multiplex PCR reads. The sample carries roughly 330,000 distinct CDR3 sequences, about 65% recorded once. The sequencing input was peripheral blood. These receptors all come from a man in his forties with primary liver carcinoma and hepatitis B virus infection. Each CDR3 is given with its conserved first and last residue. The order of the fields is J gene, V gene, CDR3 protein.

j_call: TRBJ2-5
v_call: TRBV6-2/TRBV6-3
cdr3_aa: CASSRGLAGGQETQYF

j_call: TRBJ1-2
v_call: TRBV6-4
cdr3_aa: CDSSESAGIGYTF

j_call: TRBJ2-1
v_call: TRBV24-1
cdr3_aa: CATSDFPKPTSGGVSYSEQFF

j_call: TRBJ2-5
v_call: TRBV5-5
cdr3_aa: CASSLRPPRETHYF

j_call: TRBJ2-5
v_call: TRBV21-1
cdr3_aa: CASSTSRGSNRGQYF

j_call: TRBJ2-7
v_call: TRBV11-3
cdr3_aa: CASSPGVHYEQYF

j_call: TRBJ1-6
v_call: TRBV6-1
cdr3_aa: CASQYNSPLHF

j_call: TRBJ2-2
v_call: TRBV5-4
cdr3_aa: CASSSGGPGTGELFF

j_call: TRBJ1-2
v_call: TRBV6-5
cdr3_aa: CASRIDGNYGYTF

j_call: TRBJ1-6
v_call: TRBV5-1
cdr3_aa: CASSLDRVSIYNSPLHF

j_call: TRBJ2-1
v_call: TRBV29-1
cdr3_aa: CSGAETSDNEQFF

j_call: TRBJ2-5
v_call: TRBV11-2
cdr3_aa: CASSLEERRGLGTQYF

j_call: TRBJ1-2
v_call: TRBV6-2/TRBV6-3
cdr3_aa: CASSRTGVGYTF

j_call: TRBJ2-5
v_call: TRBV5-4
cdr3_aa: CASSSRGPQETKYF

j_call: TRBJ2-2
v_call: TRBV28
cdr3_aa: CASSMTGGIGELFF

j_call: TRBJ2-7
v_call: TRBV25-1
cdr3_aa: CASSESWDGGLCYEQYF

j_call: TRBJ2-6
v_call: TRBV6-1
cdr3_aa: CASSYGVPGANVLTF